The present entry profiles one TCR beta chain with its context. Data came from immunoSEQ multiplex PCR; TCRdb stores just in-frame clones and leaves some out. This table has about 24,000 clones, about nine tenths appearing once. The data were taken from a study of T cell changes during pregnancy in multiple sclerosis. V trimming: 1 base; J trimming: 1 base; junction bases outside the gene matches: 4. The CDR3 totals 18 residues. Looked up from germline, CDR1 is SGHTA and CDR2 is FQGTGA. The sample consisted of CD8+ T cells from peripheral blood mononuclear cells, taken in the first trimester of pregnancy. The clonotype originates from a female donor in good health, enrolled as a control in a pregnancy study. The V and J genes are TRBV7-3 and TRBJ2-3, with 14 bases lining up with TRBD2. The CDR3 sequence: CASSLSLGLAGGTDTQYF. The CDR3 DNA reads as TGTGCCAGCAGCTTAAGCCTGGGACTAGCGGGGGGCACAGATACGCAGTATTTT.